These T cell receptor beta chains were read from a single sample in a study of cytomegalovirus exposure and HLA in healthy donors. Clones were sequenced by immunoSEQ multiplex PCR, and TCRdb holds only the in-frame ones, with some missing. This repertoire shows fewer than 250,000 clones, roughly 76% found once; its top ten account for 2.1%. The sample was PBMCs. The receptors shown here come from a woman aged 25 to 45 in good health and CMV-seropositive. Both conserved end residues are part of each CDR3. Fields, in order: D gene, clone size, J gene, V gene, CDR3 protein, CDR3 DNA. The D gene is left open where the match is weak. Clone size is not always given. Where it is, it says once, few, many or a class for expanded clones.

d_call: TRBD1
clone_size: -
j_call: TRBJ2-5
v_call: TRBV5-6
cdr3_aa: CASSFGDRGWETQYF
cdr3_nt: TGTGCCAGCAGCTTCGGAGACAGGGGATGGGAGACCCAGTACTTC

d_call: -
clone_size: few
j_call: TRBJ1-4
v_call: TRBV6-5
cdr3_aa: CASSNRNEKLFF
cdr3_nt: TGTGCCAGCAGTAACAGGAATGAAAAACTGTTTTTT

d_call: -
clone_size: -
j_call: TRBJ1-2
v_call: TRBV5-4
cdr3_aa: CASSPDRRNYGYTF
cdr3_nt: TGTGCCAGCAGCCCGGACAGACGTAACTATGGCTACACCTTC

d_call: -
clone_size: -
j_call: TRBJ2-5
v_call: TRBV5-1
cdr3_aa: CASSLAGVGETQYF
cdr3_nt: TGCGCCAGCAGCTTGGCGGGAGTCGGAGAGACCCAGTACTTC

d_call: TRBD2
clone_size: -
j_call: TRBJ2-1
v_call: TRBV7-3
cdr3_aa: CASSFSGTRSYNEQFF
cdr3_nt: TGTGCCAGCAGCTTCTCCGGGACTAGGAGTTACAATGAGCAGTTCTTC

d_call: TRBD2
clone_size: once
j_call: TRBJ2-7
v_call: TRBV6-5
cdr3_aa: CASSYGSSGSDEQYF
cdr3_nt: TGTGCCAGCAGTTACGGATCTAGCGGGAGTGACGAGCAGTACTTC

d_call: TRBD2
clone_size: -
j_call: TRBJ2-7
v_call: TRBV7-2
cdr3_aa: CASSLVGGGIYEQYF
cdr3_nt: TGTGCCAGCAGCTTAGTCGGGGGAGGGATCTACGAGCAGTACTTC

d_call: -
clone_size: -
j_call: TRBJ1-2
v_call: TRBV30
cdr3_aa: CAYTGFSGYTF
cdr3_nt: TGTGCCTACACAGGGTTCTCTGGCTACACCTTC

d_call: TRBD1
clone_size: -
j_call: TRBJ1-1
v_call: TRBV9
cdr3_aa: CASSAQGSMNTEAFF
cdr3_nt: TGTGCCAGCAGCGCACAGGGGTCCATGAACACTGAAGCTTTCTTT

d_call: -
clone_size: -
j_call: TRBJ2-1
v_call: TRBV2
cdr3_aa: CASSVGVGEQFF
cdr3_nt: TGTGCCAGCAGTGTAGGGGTAGGTGAGCAGTTCTTC

d_call: TRBD2
clone_size: few
j_call: TRBJ2-1
v_call: TRBV7-9
cdr3_aa: CASSPGGLAGYNEQFF
cdr3_nt: TGTGCCAGCAGCCCAGGTGGGCTAGCGGGCTACAATGAGCAGTTCTTC

d_call: TRBD1
clone_size: -
j_call: TRBJ1-2
v_call: TRBV6-6
cdr3_aa: CASSDRDRGHYGYTF
cdr3_nt: TGTGCCAGCAGTGACCGGGACAGGGGGCACTATGGCTACACCTTC

d_call: TRBD2
clone_size: once
j_call: TRBJ2-1
v_call: TRBV6-5
cdr3_aa: CASSYSGRGGLDEQFF
cdr3_nt: TGTGCCAGCAGTTACTCAGGGCGGGGGGGCCTCGATGAGCAGTTCTTC

d_call: TRBD1
clone_size: -
j_call: TRBJ1-4
v_call: TRBV7-3
cdr3_aa: CASSVPGTGANEKLFF
cdr3_nt: TGTGCCAGCAGCGTACCCGGGACAGGGGCCAATGAAAAACTGTTTTTT

d_call: TRBD2
clone_size: -
j_call: TRBJ2-1
v_call: TRBV5-4
cdr3_aa: CASSTRLAGGPGEQFF
cdr3_nt: TGTGCCAGCAGCACCCGCCTAGCGGGAGGACCGGGTGAGCAGTTCTTC

d_call: -
clone_size: -
j_call: TRBJ2-7
v_call: TRBV29-1
cdr3_aa: CSVVTGSFGEQYF
cdr3_nt: TGCAGCGTTGTGACAGGCAGTTTCGGGGAGCAGTACTTC

d_call: TRBD2
clone_size: -
j_call: TRBJ2-7
v_call: TRBV2
cdr3_aa: CASSPRTSGMGGEQYF
cdr3_nt: TGTGCCAGCAGCCCAAGAACTAGCGGGATGGGGGGTGAGCAGTACTTC

d_call: -
clone_size: -
j_call: TRBJ1-5
v_call: TRBV5-8
cdr3_aa: CASSLDGQSNQPQHF
cdr3_nt: TGTGCCAGCAGCTTGGATGGACAGAGCAATCAGCCCCAGCATTTT

d_call: TRBD1
clone_size: -
j_call: TRBJ1-2
v_call: TRBV27
cdr3_aa: CASSRGQGLDGYTF
cdr3_nt: TGTGCCAGCAGCCGTGGACAGGGCCTGGATGGCTACACCTTC

d_call: -
clone_size: -
j_call: TRBJ2-5
v_call: TRBV7-7
cdr3_aa: CASSARGETQYF
cdr3_nt: TGTGCTAGCAGCGCCCGAGGGGAGACCCAGTACTTC

d_call: -
clone_size: -
j_call: TRBJ1-1
v_call: TRBV18
cdr3_aa: CASSRTPQGDTEAFF
cdr3_nt: TGTGCCAGCTCGCGGACCCCTCAAGGGGACACTGAAGCTTTCTTT

d_call: -
clone_size: -
j_call: TRBJ1-5
v_call: TRBV19
cdr3_aa: CASSPGGYSNQPQHF
cdr3_nt: TGTGCCAGTAGTCCAGGAGGTTATAGCAATCAGCCCCAGCATTTT

d_call: -
clone_size: -
j_call: TRBJ2-1
v_call: TRBV7-2
cdr3_aa: CASSFLSQGSEQFF
cdr3_nt: TGTGCCAGCAGCTTCTTATCCCAGGGCTCTGAGCAGTTCTTC

d_call: TRBD1
clone_size: -
j_call: TRBJ2-1
v_call: TRBV14
cdr3_aa: CASSHLGQQQQFF
cdr3_nt: TGTGCCAGCAGCCATTTGGGACAGCAGCAGCAGTTCTTC

d_call: -
clone_size: -
j_call: TRBJ1-1
v_call: TRBV7-9
cdr3_aa: CASSVEDPGWGAFF
cdr3_nt: TGTGCCAGCAGCGTCGAGGACCCGGGGTGGGGAGCTTTCTTT

d_call: TRBD2
clone_size: -
j_call: TRBJ2-1
v_call: TRBV9
cdr3_aa: CASSVGTSDNEQFF
cdr3_nt: TGTGCCAGCAGCGTAGGGACTAGCGACAATGAGCAGTTCTTC

d_call: -
clone_size: once
j_call: TRBJ2-7
v_call: TRBV11-2
cdr3_aa: CASSPLVLLEQYF
cdr3_nt: TGTGCCAGCAGCCCCCTGGTACTACTAGAGCAGTACTTC

d_call: -
clone_size: -
j_call: TRBJ2-3
v_call: TRBV11-2
cdr3_aa: CASSPAGSPPDTQYF
cdr3_nt: TGTGCCAGCAGCCCGGCGGGGAGTCCCCCAGATACGCAGTATTTT

d_call: -
clone_size: -
j_call: TRBJ2-7
v_call: TRBV11-3
cdr3_aa: CASSLILSGEQYF
cdr3_nt: TGTGCCAGCAGCTTAATCCTTTCCGGCGAGCAGTACTTC

d_call: -
clone_size: once
j_call: TRBJ2-7
v_call: TRBV15
cdr3_aa: CATSREKGLTYEQYF
cdr3_nt: TGTGCCACCAGCAGAGAAAAGGGGCTAACCTACGAGCAGTACTTC

d_call: TRBD1
clone_size: -
j_call: TRBJ1-5
v_call: TRBV5-1
cdr3_aa: CASTWTGGSEPQHF
cdr3_nt: TGCGCCAGCACGTGGACAGGGGGATCTGAGCCCCAGCATTTT

d_call: TRBD1
clone_size: -
j_call: TRBJ2-7
v_call: TRBV29-1
cdr3_aa: CSVGGSTGEQYF
cdr3_nt: TGCAGCGTTGGTGGGTCGACAGGGGAGCAGTACTTC

d_call: -
clone_size: -
j_call: TRBJ2-7
v_call: TRBV30
cdr3_aa: CAWSVLSGYEQYF
cdr3_nt: TGTGCCTGGAGTGTCCTTTCGGGGTACGAGCAGTACTTC

d_call: -
clone_size: -
j_call: TRBJ2-2
v_call: TRBV19
cdr3_aa: CASSPRGLRTGELFF
cdr3_nt: TGTGCCAGTTCCCCCCGCGGGCTGCGGACCGGGGAGCTGTTTTTT

d_call: TRBD1
clone_size: -
j_call: TRBJ1-1
v_call: TRBV6-5
cdr3_aa: CASSRTGQGKTEAFF
cdr3_nt: TGTGCCAGCAGTAGGACGGGACAGGGGAAAACTGAAGCTTTCTTT

d_call: TRBD2
clone_size: -
j_call: TRBJ2-1
v_call: TRBV30
cdr3_aa: CAWMTASGYSNEQFF
cdr3_nt: TGTGCCTGGATGACGGCTAGCGGGTACTCCAATGAGCAGTTCTTC

d_call: TRBD2
clone_size: -
j_call: TRBJ2-4
v_call: TRBV28
cdr3_aa: CASSPRTSGGLGGKNIQYF
cdr3_nt: TGTGCCAGCAGCCCCAGGACTAGCGGGGGGCTTGGAGGCAAAAACATTCAGTACTTC

d_call: -
clone_size: -
j_call: TRBJ1-6
v_call: TRBV19
cdr3_aa: CASRAGEEDSPLHF
cdr3_nt: TGTGCCAGTCGCGCCGGGGAAGAGGATTCACCCCTCCACTTT

d_call: -
clone_size: -
j_call: TRBJ1-4
v_call: TRBV5-4
cdr3_aa: CASSLAGANEKLFF
cdr3_nt: TGTGCCAGCAGCTTGGCGGGTGCTAATGAAAAACTGTTTTTT

d_call: -
clone_size: few
j_call: TRBJ2-6
v_call: TRBV6-6
cdr3_aa: CASRAAGANVLTF
cdr3_nt: TGTGCCAGCAGGGCCGCTGGGGCCAACGTCCTGACTTTC

d_call: TRBD2
clone_size: -
j_call: TRBJ2-5
v_call: TRBV5-6
cdr3_aa: CASSLHRASGRAKETQYF
cdr3_nt: TGTGCCAGCAGCCTTCACAGGGCTAGCGGGAGGGCGAAAGAGACCCAGTACTTC

d_call: -
clone_size: -
j_call: TRBJ2-7
v_call: TRBV30
cdr3_aa: CAWSVPLGQSKYF
cdr3_nt: TGTGCCTGGAGTGTACCTTTGGGGCAGAGCAAGTACTTC

d_call: -
clone_size: -
j_call: TRBJ2-1
v_call: TRBV4-3
cdr3_aa: CASSQERVAVNNEQFF
cdr3_nt: TGCGCCAGCAGCCAAGAACGGGTAGCGGTGAACAATGAGCAGTTCTTC

d_call: TRBD1
clone_size: -
j_call: TRBJ2-7
v_call: TRBV2
cdr3_aa: CASSVTGIPHEQYF
cdr3_nt: TGTGCCAGCTCCGTGACAGGGATCCCCCACGAGCAGTACTTC

d_call: TRBD2
clone_size: -
j_call: TRBJ2-5
v_call: TRBV27
cdr3_aa: CASSLSGLAGDQETQYF
cdr3_nt: TGTGCCAGCAGTTTATCAGGACTAGCGGGGGACCAAGAGACCCAGTACTTC